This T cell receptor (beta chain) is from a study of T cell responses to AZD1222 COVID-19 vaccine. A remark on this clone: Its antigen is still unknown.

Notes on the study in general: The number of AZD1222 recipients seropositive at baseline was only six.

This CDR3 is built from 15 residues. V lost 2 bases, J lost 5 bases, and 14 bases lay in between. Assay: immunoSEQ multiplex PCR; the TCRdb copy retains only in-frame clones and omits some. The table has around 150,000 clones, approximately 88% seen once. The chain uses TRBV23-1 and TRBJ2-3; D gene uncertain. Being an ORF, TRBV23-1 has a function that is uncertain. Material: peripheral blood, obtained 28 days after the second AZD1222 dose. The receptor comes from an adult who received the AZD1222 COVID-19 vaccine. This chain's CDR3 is CASSQRQFNGDTQYF. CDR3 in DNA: TGCGCCAGCAGTCAAAGGCAGTTTAACGGAGATACGCAGTATTTT.